These 10 T cell receptor beta chains originate from one sample sequenced in a study of chemoradiotherapy in HPV16-positive cancers. The repertoire was sequenced with immunoSEQ multiplex PCR; TCRdb's copy has only in-frame clones and lacks some. The sample lists under 30,000 clones; roughly 94% were seen once. Sampling took place from a patient who underwent chemoradiotherapy. The origin of the receptors is a human donor with HPV-associated anogenital cancer.

The V and J genes are TRBV5-6 and TRBJ2-5, with 8 bases fitting TRBD1. The J call may be wrong; the DNA end is better matched by TRBJ2-7. Looked up from germline, CDR1 is SGHDT and CDR2 is YYEEEE. This CDR3 is built from 14 residues. The CDR3 DNA is TGTGCCAGCAGCTTACGACAGGGGAAATACGAGCAGTACTTC. As protein: CASSLRQGKYEQYF.

This rearrangement joins TRBV9 to TRBJ1-2, with D possibly TRBD1 on 6 matching bases. Trimming cost V 7 bases and J 0 bases, with 7 bases left between them. The CDR3 totals 12 residues. The germline V gene encodes CDR1 SGDLS and CDR2 YYNGEE. The CDR3 loop reads CASRTANYGYTF. The CDR3 DNA follows: TGTGCCAGCCGGACAGCTAACTATGGCTACACCTTC.

This clone has just one count. The chain is built from TRBV2 and TRBJ2-3; D call uncertain. Germline CDR1 reads SNHLY; CDR2 reads FYNNEI. The length of the CDR3 is 14 residues. V was clipped by 6 bases and J by 2 bases, with 12 bases between them. The CDR3 protein is CASSFTGLTDTQYF. The CDR3, as DNA: TGTGCCAGCAGCTTTACCGGGCTCACAGATACGCAGTATTTT. Complete variable domain (other parts from reference TRBV2 and TRBJ2-3): EPEVTQTPSHQVTQMGQEVILRCVPISNHLYFYWYRQILGQKVEFLVSFYNNEISEKSEIFDDQFSVERPDGSNFTLKIRSTKLEDSAMYFCASSFTGLTDTQYFGPGTRLTVL.

The V and J genes are TRBV2 and TRBJ1-5; 7 nucleotides line up with TRBD1. Germline V gene data show CDR1 as SNHLY and CDR2 as FYNNEI. The V and J ends lost 7 bases and 1 base, in that order; junction bases with no gene match: 1. The length of the CDR3 is 13 residues. The CDR3 protein is CASKTGSNQPQHF. The DNA for the CDR3 is TGTGCCAGCAAGACAGGGAGCAATCAGCCCCAGCATTTT.

The chain recombines TRBV29-1 with TRBJ2-7, with D possibly being TRBD1 or TRBD2 (5 bases each). With 6 bases removed from V and 1 base from J, the gap between germline ends came to 13 bases. The CDR3 is made up of 13 amino acids. CDR1 SQVTM and CDR2 ANQGSEA come from the germline V gene. For the CDR3, the DNA is TGCAGCGTAGCTAGGGACGTATCCTACGAGCAGTACTTC. Encoded protein: CSVARDVSYEQYF.

The table lists this clone with a count of one. The CDR3 DNA reads as TGTGCCAGCAGCTTAGCGGTTTCCTACGAGCAGTACTTC. Protein sequence: CASSLAVSYEQYF. The chain uses TRBV7-2 and TRBJ2-7; no firm D call. The CDR3 totals 13 residues. Germline V CDR1 and CDR2: SGHTA, FQGNSA. Trimming pared 0 bases from V and 1 base from J, leaving 4 bases between.

The V call is TRBV7-7, the J call TRBJ1-2, with 8 positions matching TRBD1. This CDR3 spans 20 amino acids. Germline lookup yields CDR1 SSHAT and CDR2 FNYEAQ (reference sequence). The junction had 23 bases not matched to a gene; V was cut back by 4 bases and J by 4 bases. In nucleotides, the CDR3 is TGTGCCAGCAGCTCCCAACTACCAGACACCGACAGGGGAAATCTCTATGGCTACACCTTC. Encoded protein: CASSSQLPDTDRGNLYGYTF.

For the CDR3, the DNA is TGTGCCATCAGTGACGGGGCGGGCTCCTACGAGCAGTACTTC. Residues: CAISDGAGSYEQYF. This sequence joins TRBV10-3 and TRBJ2-7, with D perhaps assigned TRBD1 or TRBD2 (5 bases each). Germline CDR1 is ENHRY and CDR2 is SYGVKD. The CDR3 runs to 14 residues. Trimming shortened V by 3 bases and J by 0 bases, and 9 bases separated the two germline ends.

The chain is built from TRBV7-2 and TRBJ2-6; 10 bases align to TRBD1. V shed 6 bases, J shed 0 bases, and the junction held 8 bases outside the gene matches. Germline CDR1 is SGHTA and CDR2 is FQGNSA. The CDR3 totals 18 residues. The CDR3 DNA reads as TGTGCCAGCAGTGCTCCTGGACAGGGGGGCTCTGGGGCCAACGTCCTGACTTTC. This gives the protein CASSAPGQGGSGANVLTF.

The chain combines TRBV5-1 with TRBJ2-6, with D possibly matching TRBD2 (6 bases). From germline, CDR1 is SGHRS and CDR2 YFSETQ. The CDR3 consists of 16 residues. Trimming left V 0 bases short and J 3 bases short, with 10 bases between. The CDR3 nucleotides are TGCGCCAGCAGCTTGGTTTCGGGACTTGGGGCCAACGTCCTGACTTTC. It encodes CASSLVSGLGANVLTF.